The following is a T cell receptor beta chain sequence with its context. Germline CDR1 and CDR2: SNHLY and FYNNEI. Trimming stripped 6 bases from V and 2 bases from J, with 11 bases between. The CDR3 has 15 residues. cDNA reverse transcribed from extracted RNA served as the sequencing template. Clones were read by immunoSEQ multiplex PCR, and TCRdb kept only the in-frame ones, dropping some. This sample has hundreds of thousands of clones, with 50% to 60% found just once. The data were obtained in a study of CD8+ T cells in alopecia areata. The TCR sequence derives from a human donor with alopecia areata. V usage is TRBV2 and J usage is TRBJ2-6; tentative D call: TRBD2 (6 bases). The material sequenced was CD4+ T cells sorted from blood, taken at week 0. The CDR3 here is CASRGLGTGANVLTF. In nucleotides, the CDR3 is TGTGCCAGCAGGGGACTGGGGACTGGGGCCAACGTCCTGACTTTC.